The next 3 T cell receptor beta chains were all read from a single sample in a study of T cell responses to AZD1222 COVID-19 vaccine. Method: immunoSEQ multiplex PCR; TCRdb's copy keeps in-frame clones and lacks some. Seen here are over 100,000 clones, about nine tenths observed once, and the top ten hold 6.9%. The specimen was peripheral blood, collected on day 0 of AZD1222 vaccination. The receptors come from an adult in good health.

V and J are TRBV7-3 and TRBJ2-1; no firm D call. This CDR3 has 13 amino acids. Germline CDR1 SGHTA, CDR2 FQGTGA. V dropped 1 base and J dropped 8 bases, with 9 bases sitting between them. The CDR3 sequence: CASSLNFLDEQFF. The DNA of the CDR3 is TGTGCCAGCAGCTTAAATTTCCTCGATGAGCAGTTCTTC.

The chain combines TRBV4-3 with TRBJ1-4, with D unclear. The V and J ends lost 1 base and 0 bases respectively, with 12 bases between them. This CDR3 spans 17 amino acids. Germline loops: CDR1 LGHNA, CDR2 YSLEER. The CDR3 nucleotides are TGCGCCAGCAGCCAAGCCCCCGGACGAGCAACTAATGAAAAACTGTTTTTT. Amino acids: CASSQAPGRATNEKLFF.

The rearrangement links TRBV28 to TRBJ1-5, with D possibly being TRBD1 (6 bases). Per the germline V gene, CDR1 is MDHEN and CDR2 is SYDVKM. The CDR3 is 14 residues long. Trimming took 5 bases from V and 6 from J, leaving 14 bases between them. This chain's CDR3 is CASSRAGVGQPQHF. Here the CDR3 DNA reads TGTGCCAGCAGTCGCGCAGGGGTTGGTCAGCCCCAGCATTTT.